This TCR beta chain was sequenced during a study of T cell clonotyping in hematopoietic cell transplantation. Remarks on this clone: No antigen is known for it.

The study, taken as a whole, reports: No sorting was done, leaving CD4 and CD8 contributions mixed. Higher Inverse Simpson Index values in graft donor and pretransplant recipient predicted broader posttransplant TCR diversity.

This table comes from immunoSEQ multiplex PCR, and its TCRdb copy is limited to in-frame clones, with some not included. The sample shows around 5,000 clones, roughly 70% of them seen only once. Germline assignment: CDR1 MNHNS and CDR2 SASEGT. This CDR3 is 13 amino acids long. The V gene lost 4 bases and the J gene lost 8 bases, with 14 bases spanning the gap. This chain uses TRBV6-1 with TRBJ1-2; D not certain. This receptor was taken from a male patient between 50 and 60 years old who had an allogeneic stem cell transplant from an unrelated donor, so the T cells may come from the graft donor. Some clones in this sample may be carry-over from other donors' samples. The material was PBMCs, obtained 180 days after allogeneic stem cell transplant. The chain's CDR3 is CASSGMTTQGYTF. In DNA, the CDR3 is TGTGCCAGCAGTGGGATGACAACTCAGGGCTACACCTTC.